Following are 15 T cell receptor beta chains from one sample sequenced in a study of CD8 T cells in Susac syndrome. The authors reverse transcribed 0.5 to 1 ug RNA with random hexamers. TCRdb re-called the immunoSEQ multiplex PCR reads with MiXCR, one entry per CDR3 protein. This table holds about 190,000 distinct CDR3 sequences, 95% found once. The sample comprised CD4+ T cells from PBMCs. Source of these receptors: a human donor with Susac syndrome.

The V and J genes are TRBV9 and TRBJ2-7; 9 bases align to TRBD1. With V trimmed by 3 bases and J by 5 bases, 9 bases remained unmatched. CDR1 SGDLS and CDR2 YYNGEE come from the germline V gene. CDR3 length: 15 residues. The CDR3 region is CASSGGTGNFDEQYF. DNA of the CDR3: TGTGCCAGCAGCGGAGGGACAGGGAATTTCGACGAGCAGTACTTC.

The chain recombines TRBV5-1 with TRBJ2-3; 12 bases match TRBD2. V was pared by 2 bases and J by 0 bases, with 4 bases of the junction left unmatched. This CDR3 comprises 17 residues. Germline V gene data show CDR1 as SGHRS and CDR2 as YFSETQ. This CDR3 is CASSLGLAGRSTDTQYF. In DNA, the CDR3 is TGCGCCAGCAGCTTAGGACTAGCGGGGCGTAGCACAGATACGCAGTATTTT.

This chain connects TRBV4-1 to TRBJ1-1, with D uncertain. Germline V gene sequence: CDR1 MGHRA, CDR2 YSYEKL. Trimming left V 1 base short and J 1 base short, with 13 bases between. There are 16 residues in the CDR3. The CDR3 sequence: CASSQGALRGNTEAFF. As DNA, the CDR3 is TGCGCCAGCAGCCAAGGGGCCCTCCGGGGGAACACTGAAGCTTTCTTT.

This clonotype is a singleton in its sample. This chain links TRBV7-6 with TRBJ1-1; D might be TRBD1 (6 bases). CDR1 and CDR2 (germline): SGHVS, FNYEAQ. V was shortened by 4 bases and J by 1 base, with 10 bases between the two germline ends. The CDR3 covers 14 residues. The CDR3 is CASSSKTGNTEAFF. The CDR3 DNA follows: TGTGCCAGCAGCTCGAAGACAGGGAACACTGAAGCTTTCTTT.

The chain recombines TRBV7-8 with TRBJ1-4; the match to TRBD1 covers 9 bases. Trimming took 6 bases from V and 13 from J; bases not matched to a gene: 9. Germline assignment: CDR1 SGHVS and CDR2 FQNEAQ. CDR3 length: 13 amino acids. CDR3 DNA: TGTGCCAGCAGGGGACAGGGACCCGGGGGACTGTTTTTT. This gives the protein CASRGQGPGGLFF.

The chain couples TRBV30 to TRBJ1-2; TRBD1 might be the D (5 bases). The germline gives CDR1 GTSNPN, CDR2 SVGIG (reference sequence). CDR3 length equals 12 residues. V was shortened by 0 bases and J by 8 bases, with 10 bases between the two germline ends. CDR3 bases: TGTGCCTGGAGTGTACAGGTTATCGGCTACACCTTC. It is translated as CAWSVQVIGYTF.

The genes are TRBV28 and TRBJ2-5, with D uncertain. CDR1 and CDR2 from the germline V gene are MDHEN and SYDVKM. CDR3 size: 12 residues. V was clipped by 6 bases and J by 5 bases, with 10 bases between them. CDR3: CASSTIGETQYF. In DNA form, the CDR3 reads TGTGCCAGCAGCACCATTGGTGAGACCCAGTACTTC.

The chain couples TRBV12-5 to TRBJ2-1, with D hard to call. Germline CDR1 and CDR2: LGHNT and FRNRAP. Trimming took off 6 bases at V and 9 bases at J, with 12 bases between the two ends. This CDR3 has 12 amino acids. CDR3 region: CASGPWIGEQFF. In DNA, the CDR3 is TGTGCTAGTGGCCCTTGGATCGGTGAGCAGTTCTTC.

The chain combines TRBV25-1 with TRBJ2-2, with D hard to call. The germline V gene has CDR1 MGHDK and CDR2 SYGVNS. Deletions cut 6 bases from V and 3 bases from J, with 11 bases between. The length of the CDR3 is 14 residues. CDR3: CASSTRVYTGELFF. The CDR3 bases are TGTGCCAGCAGCACCCGTGTGTACACCGGGGAGCTGTTTTTT.

This rearrangement joins TRBV5-6 to TRBJ1-2; maybe TRBD1 (5 bases). Germline lookup yields CDR1 SGHDT and CDR2 YYEEEE. Deletions cut 2 bases from V and 4 bases from J, with 15 bases between. This CDR3 has 15 amino acids. The CDR3 nucleotides read TGTGCCAGCAGCTTAGTTGGGGGGGGAAGCTATGGCTACACCTTC. This codes for CASSLVGGGSYGYTF. The variable domain in full, completed from reference TRBV5-6 and TRBJ1-2, reads DAGVTQSPTHLIKTRGQQVTLRCSPKSGHDTVSWYQQALGQGPQFIFQYYEEEERQRGNFPDRFSGHQFPNYSSELNVNALLLGDSALYLCASSLVGGGSYGYTFGSGTRLTVV.

J is TRBJ2-7 and V is TRBV27; 8 nucleotides match TRBD1. V was pared by 10 bases and J by 2 bases, with 7 bases of the junction left unmatched. The CDR3 is 13 residues long. Germline V CDR1 and CDR2: MNHEY, SMNVEV (reference sequence). The CDR3 nucleotides are TGTGCCACCATGCGGACAGGGACCTACGAGCAGTACTTC. This translates into CATMRTGTYEQYF.

This clonotype was seen only once. The CDR3 is CASAQGGGHPYEQYF. The CDR3 bases are TGTGCCAGCGCACAAGGTGGGGGGCACCCCTACGAGCAGTACTTC. The genes are TRBV7-9 and TRBJ2-7; possibly TRBD1 or TRBD2 for D (6 bases each). Germline V CDR1 and CDR2: SEHNR, FQNEAQ (reference sequence). CDR3 length: 15 residues. Trimming took off 8 bases at V and 2 bases at J, with 19 bases between the two ends.

This chain links TRBV5-1 with TRBJ2-2; D assignment may be TRBD1 or TRBD2 (5 bases each). This CDR3 has 18 residues. Germline CDR1 SGHRS, CDR2 YFSETQ. Between the trimmed V and J ends, which lost 3 bases and 0 bases, there was a span of 18 bases. The CDR3 is CASSYGLGQSTNTGELFF. The CDR3 bases are TGCGCCAGCAGCTACGGACTGGGGCAGAGTACGAACACCGGGGAGCTGTTTTTT.

The CDR3 coding sequence is TGTGCCAGCAGCCCCCGGGACATCCCCTACAATGAGCAGTTCTTC. It encodes CASSPRDIPYNEQFF. The rearrangement uses TRBV9 and TRBJ2-1; TRBD1 might be the D (6 bases). Germline V gives CDR1 SGDLS, CDR2 YYNGEE. This CDR3 comprises 15 residues. Trimming cost V 4 bases and J 2 bases, with 13 bases left between them.

The V call is TRBV4-3, the J call TRBJ2-1, with D uncertain. The V gene lost 1 base and the J gene lost 0 bases, with 7 bases spanning the gap. This CDR3 comprises 15 residues. Germline CDR1 LGHNA, CDR2 YSLEER. The CDR3 spells CASSQGPSSYNEQFF. CDR3 coding DNA: TGCGCCAGCAGCCAAGGGCCTAGCTCCTACAATGAGCAGTTCTTC.